The source of this T cell receptor beta chain is a study of blood T cell repertoires in COVID-19. In the study overall: The United States, Italy and Spain provided the acute and convalescent COVID-19 samples.

Per the germline V gene, CDR1 is LNHDA and CDR2 is SQIVND (reference sequence). The CDR3 runs to 16 residues. The V and J ends lost 3 bases and 1 base respectively, with 13 bases between them. Authors' data handling: Reference gene primer amplification in the assay estimated nucleated cell counts. Produced via immunoSEQ multiplex PCR; TCRdb's table is partial and in-frame only. The V and J calls and clone size come from that table; D and trimming were worked out from the DNA. Altogether about 220,000 clones are present, 65% to 90% being singletons, with the ten largest covering roughly 8.7%. This receptor was identified in a man between 45 and 60 years old with active or convalescent COVID-19. Sequenced sample: peripheral blood. The chain is built from TRBV19 and TRBJ1-5; unclear D gene. The CDR3 spells CASSIREFWSNQPQHF. The CDR3 coding sequence is TGTGCCAGTAGTATTAGGGAGTTCTGGAGCAATCAGCCCCAGCATTTT.